These 8 T cell receptor beta chains share one sample of origin, sequenced in a study of STAT5B mutations in CD4+ large granular lymphocyte leukemia. TCRdb keeps only in-frame clones here, not all; method: immunoSEQ multiplex PCR. Altogether some 38,000 clones are present, 85% being singletons, with the ten largest covering roughly 1.3%. Sequenced material: CD4+ T cells from blood buffy coats. The source of these receptors is a human donor in good health.

The chain joins TRBV18 to TRBJ2-7, with 9 bases identical to TRBD1. CDR1 and CDR2 from the germline V gene are KGHSH and LQKENI. J was trimmed by 2 bases and V by 2 bases; bases with no gene match: 1. The CDR3 length is 14 residues. The CDR3: CASSPGTGTYEQYF. DNA of the CDR3: TGTGCCAGCTCACCAGGGACAGGGACCTACGAGCAGTACTTC.

This sequence joins TRBV5-4 and TRBJ2-7, with TRBD1 as a possible D gene (6 bases). Trimming shortened V by 0 bases and J by 7 bases, and 20 bases separated the two germline ends. Germline CDR1 is SGHNT and CDR2 is YYREEE (reference sequence). The CDR3 runs to 16 residues. CDR3 DNA sequence: TGTGCCAGCAGCTTGGCCGGCCACCCAGGGGCGCGTGAGCAGTACTTC. Its translation is CASSLAGHPGAREQYF. The full variable domain, completed using reference TRBV5-4 and TRBJ2-7, is ETGVTQSPTHLIKTRGQQVTLRCSSQSGHNTVSWYQQALGQGPQFIFQYYREEENGRGNFPPRFSGLQFPNYSSELNVNALELDDSALYLCASSLAGHPGAREQYFGPGTRLTVT.

The chain links TRBV5-4 to TRBJ2-7; TRBD2 is a possible D gene (6 bases). The V and J ends lost 4 bases and 5 bases respectively, with 16 bases between them. This CDR3 spans 14 amino acids. Germline V gene lookup returns CDR1 SGHNT and CDR2 YYREEE (reference sequence). The CDR3 sequence is CASSRGLSPNEQYF. The CDR3 coding sequence is TGTGCCAGCAGCCGCGGACTATCTCCCAACGAGCAGTACTTC.

In regard to this clone: This specimen includes other DNA sequences encoding the same CDR3. The chain carries TRBV30 and TRBJ2-7, with 9 bases identical to TRBD1. Germline CDR1 reads GTSNPN; CDR2 reads SVGIG (reference sequence). The CDR3 runs 14 residues. V dropped 1 base and J dropped 4; count of bases not matched to a gene: 5. In DNA form, the CDR3 reads TGTGCCTGGAGTGGAGGGACAGGGACTTACGAGCAGTACTTC. Protein sequence: CAWSGGTGTYEQYF.

This clone was found once. J is TRBJ2-2 and V is TRBV6-1; 7 nucleotides match TRBD2. J was trimmed by 8 bases and V by 2 bases; bases with no gene match: 5. CDR3 length: 14 residues. Germline values: CDR1 MNHNS, CDR2 SASEGT. CDR3 nucleotide sequence: TGTGCCAGCAGTGAAAGACTAGCCGGTGGGGAGCTGTTTTTT. The encoded protein is CASSERLAGGELFF.

This clone was observed once. The chain has TRBV5-6 and TRBJ2-5; TRBD1 might be the D (8 bases). The CDR3 covers 19 residues. In germline, CDR1 is SGHDT, CDR2 YYEEEE. V lost 4 bases to trimming and J lost 4 bases, with 29 bases between them. The CDR3 region is CASSGGGRTGRTWSETQYF. For the CDR3, the DNA is TGTGCCAGCAGCGGGGGGGGGAGGACAGGGCGGACATGGTCAGAGACCCAGTACTTC.

In its sample, this clone was seen once. This chain links TRBV30 with TRBJ2-6, with 10 positions matching TRBD1. J lost 1 base, V lost 4 bases, and 7 bases had no gene match. The CDR3 is 17 amino acids. CDR1 and CDR2 (germline): GTSNPN, SVGIG (reference sequence). CDR3 region: CAWTGTGAFSGANVLTF. In DNA, the CDR3 is TGTGCCTGGACCGGGACAGGGGCTTTTTCTGGGGCCAACGTCCTGACTTTC.

This chain links TRBV5-1 with TRBJ2-5; 8 nucleotides line up with TRBD2. The CDR3 contains 16 residues. The V segment lost 0 bases and the J segment 0 bases; nucleotides outside the gene matches: 4. Looked up from germline, CDR1 is SGHRS and CDR2 is YFSETQ. CDR3 residues: CASSLVGGEYQETQYF. CDR3 DNA: TGCGCCAGCAGCTTGGTCGGGGGGGAGTACCAAGAGACCCAGTACTTC.